The sequence of this T cell receptor beta chain was determined in a study of OX40 agonist ivuxolimab in advanced cancers. Looking at the study overall: Across the patients, intravenous ivuxolimab was delivered every 2 weeks at 0.01 to 10 mg/kg. Dose-escalation patients were diagnosed with hepatocellular carcinoma, melanoma, renal cell cancer or head and neck cancer.

CDR1 is SGHTA, CDR2 FQGTGA, per germline. The CDR3 covers 15 residues. J gave up 5 bases and V 2 bases, and 5 bases lay outside the gene matches. Assay: immunoSEQ multiplex PCR; the TCRdb copy retains only in-frame clones and omits some. This repertoire shows about 17,000 clones, approximately 76% found once; its top ten account for approximately 45%. This specimen was CD4+ or CD8+ T cells sorted from blood, taken in a trial of the OX40 agonist ivuxolimab. The V gene is TRBV7-3, the J gene TRBJ1-1; TRBD1 matches 10 bases. This TCR came from an adult with an advanced solid tumor such as melanoma, head and neck, liver or kidney cancer. The chain's CDR3 is CASSLGTGVWTEAFF. CDR3 DNA: TGTGCCAGCAGCTTAGGGACAGGGGTTTGGACTGAAGCTTTCTTT.